Sequencing of this TCR beta chain was carried out in a study of siplizumab effects on memory and regulatory T cells. This clone was seen once. The antigen is undetermined. About 10^5 TCR templates per sample were sequenced. Clones were read by immunoSEQ multiplex PCR, and TCRdb kept only the in-frame ones, dropping some. The profile shows some 96,000 clones, 91% of them singletons. Study observations and caveats: Siplizumab cultures yielded proliferating Tregs whose suppressive function was not confirmed. The apparent diversity of naive T cells exceeded that of memory cells, and naive T cells seemed to make a major contribution to the alloresponse.

This TCR was recovered from a human donor in good health. The sequenced sample was CD4+ T cells sorted from blood.

The CDR3 sequence: CASSRGGHYEQYF. The CDR3 DNA is TGTGCCAGCAGTCGCGGGGGCCACTACGAGCAGTACTTC. The chain recombines TRBV2 with TRBJ2-7; TRBD2 is a possible D gene (7 bases). Germline V lookup: CDR1 SNHLY, CDR2 FYNNEI. Trimming stripped 5 bases from V and 3 bases from J, with 11 bases between. There are 13 residues in the CDR3.